These 5 T cell receptor beta chains share one sample of origin, sequenced in a study of blood T cell repertoires in COVID-19. The table came from immunoSEQ multiplex PCR; TCRdb's copy has only in-frame clones and leaves some out. The sample records 150,000 or so clones, roughly 85% being singletons. Sequencing was carried out using PBMCs or T cells enriched from blood (not recorded which). The receptor set was obtained from a woman in her forties or fifties who had recovered from COVID-19.

The J gene is TRBJ1-4, the V gene TRBV2; 11 bases align to TRBD1. The CDR3 covers 15 residues. The V gene's germline CDR1 is SNHLY and CDR2 FYNNEI. Losses at the gene ends were 5 bases for V and 6 bases for J; bases not matched to a gene: 5. CDR3 sequence reads: CASSPGQGGYEKLFF. The CDR3 bases are TGTGCCAGCAGTCCGGGACAGGGGGGGTATGAAAAACTGTTTTTT.

The gene calls are TRBV7-2 and TRBJ1-5, with 12 nucleotides matching TRBD1. The germline CDR1 and CDR2 sequences are SGHTA and FQGNSA. V dropped 5 bases and J dropped 2; count of bases not matched to a gene: 1. This CDR3 comprises 15 residues. In nucleotides, the CDR3 is TGTGCCAGCAGCGGGGACAGGGGGCGCAATCAGCCCCAGCATTTT. Its protein is CASSGDRGRNQPQHF.

The sample holds one count of this clone. The V gene is TRBV6-5, the J gene TRBJ1-6; TRBD1 agrees at 8 bases. The CDR3 contains 15 residues. Germline V gene data show CDR1 as MNHEY and CDR2 as SVGAGI. The ends lost 3 bases at V and 5 bases at J; junction bases unmatched: 3. CDR3 in DNA: TGTGCCAGCAGTTATCTACAGGGGGATAATTCACCCCTCCACTTT. This codes for CASSYLQGDNSPLHF.

This clone was picked up a small number of times. In the same sample, other DNA sequences code for this CDR3. The chain has TRBV7-3 and TRBJ1-1; D perhaps matches TRBD1 (5 bases). Germline CDR1 reads SGHTA; CDR2 reads FQGTGA. The CDR3 extends over 13 amino acids. V was trimmed by 4 bases and J by 2 bases, leaving 8 bases between them. The CDR3 reads CASSSQGNTEAFF. The DNA of the CDR3 is TGTGCCAGCAGCTCGCAGGGTAACACTGAAGCTTTCTTT.

This clone was detected once. This chain joins TRBV25-1 and TRBJ2-3; D remains unclear. Deletions cut 5 bases from V and 0 bases from J, with 12 bases between. This CDR3 is 15 amino acids long. The V gene's germline CDR1 is MGHDK and CDR2 SYGVNS. Here the CDR3 DNA reads TGTGCCAGCAGTAGGAGAGCTACTAGCACAGATACGCAGTATTTT. This codes for CASSRRATSTDTQYF. Based on the CDR3 plus reference TRBV25-1 and TRBJ2-3, the full variable domain is EADIYQTPRYLVIGTGKKITLECSQTMGHDKMYWYQQDPGMELHLIHYSYGVNSTEKGDLSSESTVSRIRTEHFPLTLESARPSHTSQYLCASSRRATSTDTQYFGPGTRLTVL.